These 12 T cell receptor beta chains share one sample of origin, sequenced in a study of technical replicates of blood from a handful of donors. TCRdb keeps only in-frame clones here, not all; method: immunoSEQ multiplex PCR. Among some 77,000 clones listed, roughly 96% were seen once. The sample comprised T cells isolated from PBMCs. Receptors were obtained from a human donor in good health.

V is TRBV12-5 and J is TRBJ2-3; TRBD2 is a possible D gene (5 bases). The CDR3 has 12 amino acids. CDR1 LGHNT and CDR2 FRNRAP come from the germline V gene. The germline V and J ends were trimmed by 5 bases and 6 bases, with 9 bases remaining between them. DNA of the CDR3: TGTGCTAGTGGTCCGAGGGTGGATACGCAGTATTTT. Its protein product is CASGPRVDTQYF.

The chain joins TRBV4-2 to TRBJ2-3; TRBD2 agrees at 8 bases. V was pared by 5 bases and J by 13 bases, with 11 bases of the junction left unmatched. The CDR3 sequence is 13 residues long. Germline assignment: CDR1 LGHNA and CDR2 YNFKEQ. The CDR3, as DNA: TGTGCCAGCAGCTCCCGTTTAGCGGGGCTTGAGTATTTT. This encodes CASSSRLAGLEYF.

This clone was seen once. This chain uses TRBV25-1 with TRBJ2-3, with TRBD1 matching over 7 bases. The germline V gene has CDR1 MGHDK and CDR2 SYGVNS. J gave up 1 base and V 1 base, and 5 bases lay outside the gene matches. This CDR3 comprises 16 residues. The chain's CDR3 is CASSESYRGGTDTQYF. CDR3 bases: TGTGCCAGCAGTGAATCCTACAGGGGAGGCACAGATACGCAGTATTTT. Combining the CDR3 with reference TRBV25-1 and TRBJ2-3 gives the whole variable domain EADIYQTPRYLVIGTGKKITLECSQTMGHDKMYWYQQDPGMELHLIHYSYGVNSTEKGDLSSESTVSRIRTEHFPLTLESARPSHTSQYLCASSESYRGGTDTQYFGPGTRLTVL.

The chain employs TRBV2 and TRBJ2-7; 10 positions match TRBD2. CDR1 and CDR2 (germline): SNHLY, FYNNEI. The V and J ends lost 4 bases and 2 bases, in that order; junction bases with no gene match: 11. The CDR3 consists of 17 residues. The CDR3 loop reads CASSVPQLAGTTYEQYF. The CDR3 coding sequence is TGTGCCAGCAGTGTGCCTCAACTAGCGGGGACTACCTACGAGCAGTACTTC.

The chain employs TRBV19 and TRBJ1-5, with TRBD1 identical over 10 bases. V was pared by 5 bases and J by 2 bases, with 12 bases of the junction left unmatched. The germline V gene has CDR1 LNHDA and CDR2 SQIVND (reference sequence). The CDR3 has 18 residues. The CDR3 spells CASSADRGVMLGNQPQHF. The CDR3 nucleotides read TGTGCCAGTAGTGCGGACAGGGGGGTAATGTTGGGCAATCAGCCCCAGCATTTT.

This clone was detected only once. CDR3: CASSLRGNQPQHF. In DNA form, the CDR3 reads TGTGCCAGCAGCTTACGGGGGAATCAGCCCCAGCATTTT. This chain connects TRBV7-2 to TRBJ1-5; tentatively, D is TRBD1 (5 bases). The V gene lost 2 bases and the J gene lost 4 bases, with 6 bases spanning the gap. CDR1 and CDR2 from the germline V gene are SGHTA and FQGNSA. This CDR3 has 13 amino acids.

The chain carries TRBV28 and TRBJ2-1, with D tentatively TRBD2 (5 bases). This CDR3 comprises 14 residues. V was cut by 5 bases and J by 3 bases, with 11 bases left in between. The germline CDR1 and CDR2 sequences are MDHEN and SYDVKM. The CDR3 region is CASSPGDRYNEQFF. The CDR3 bases are TGTGCCAGCAGTCCCGGGGATCGCTACAATGAGCAGTTCTTC.

The chain joins TRBV9 to TRBJ2-1; TRBD2 matches 8 bases. V lost 0 bases to trimming and J lost 0 bases; unmatched junction nucleotides: 8. This CDR3 comprises 18 residues. From germline, CDR1 is SGDLS and CDR2 YYNGEE. CDR3 DNA sequence: TGTGCCAGCAGCGTAGATTTGGGGCTAGCGGGCTCCTACAATGAGCAGTTCTTC. This sequence encodes CASSVDLGLAGSYNEQFF. The entire variable domain, with the rest obtained from reference TRBV9 and TRBJ2-1, is as follows: DSGVTQTPKHLITATGQRVTLRCSPRSGDLSVYWYQQSLDQGLQFLIQYYNGEERAKGNILERFSAQQFPDLHSELNLSSLELGDSALYFCASSVDLGLAGSYNEQFFGPGTRLTVL.

V usage is TRBV6-5 and J usage is TRBJ1-3, with TRBD1 matching over 8 bases. Trimming at V came to 7 bases and at J to 3 bases, leaving 8 bases not matched to a gene. Germline lookup yields CDR1 MNHEY and CDR2 SVGAGI. The CDR3 spans 15 residues. The CDR3 loop reads CASKQGQGGGNTIYF. The DNA for the CDR3 is TGTGCCAGCAAACAAGGACAGGGAGGTGGAAACACCATATATTTT.

The rearrangement joins TRBV9 to TRBJ1-2, with no clear D. The germline V gene encodes CDR1 SGDLS and CDR2 YYNGEE. Between the trimmed V and J ends, which lost 0 bases and 6 bases, there was a span of 15 bases. CDR3 length: 15 amino acids. The CDR3 here is CASSVVSSARNGYTF. CDR3 sequence (DNA): TGTGCCAGCAGCGTAGTCTCCTCCGCGAGGAATGGCTACACCTTC.

V usage is TRBV7-3 and J usage is TRBJ2-7; D remains unclear. The CDR3 consists of 15 residues. Germline CDR1 is SGHTA and CDR2 is FQGTGA. V was cut by 2 bases and J by 5 bases, with 16 bases left in between. The CDR3 loop is CASSLLGGTMDEQYF. The CDR3 DNA reads as TGTGCCAGCAGCTTACTAGGTGGAACGATGGACGAGCAGTACTTC.

V gene TRBV27 combines with J gene TRBJ2-1; D gene unclear. V shed 5 bases and J shed 5 bases, with 4 bases lying between them. CDR1 is MNHEY, CDR2 SMNVEV, per germline (reference sequence). This CDR3 has 11 residues. The CDR3 region is CASSPNNEQFF. CDR3 nucleotides: TGTGCCAGCAGTCCTAACAATGAGCAGTTCTTC.